This T cell receptor (beta chain) was identified in a study of vaccination effects on CD4 cells after COVID-19. Using immunoSEQ multiplex PCR, the repertoire was profiled, and TCRdb retains in-frame clones only, with some absent. The data contain 50,000 to 65,000 clones, roughly 80% of them singletons. CD4+ T cells specific for antigen were expanded with viral peptide pools by the ViraFEST assay before sequencing. Cultured cells yielded isolated CD4+ T cells after approximately nine days. Every well housed 2.1 million or so PBMC, which grew in culture alongside around 10 IU/ml IL-2 and 10 ug/ml peptides. Cells had half their medium changed to IL-2 medium on days 3 and 7. Details on this clone: The antigen remains undetermined.

CDR1 and CDR2 (germline): ENHRY, SYGVKD. V gave up 10 bases and J gave up 3 bases; unmatched junction bases: 3. The CDR3 is made up of 12 amino acids. The sequences come from CD4+ T cells from PBMCs cultured with HCoV-229E spike peptides, collected before COVID-19 vaccination. This TCR was recovered from a human donor who received a COVID-19 vaccine. The genes are TRBV10-3 and TRBJ2-5, with 9 positions matching TRBD1. The CDR3, as DNA: TGTGCCACCCGACAGGGGGAAGAGACCCAGTACTTC. Amino acid sequence: CATRQGEETQYF.